These T cell receptor beta chains were read from a single sample in a study of shared clonotypes between healthy human individuals. Method: immunoSEQ multiplex PCR; TCRdb's copy keeps in-frame clones and lacks some. Among 2 million to 2.5 million clones listed, 80% to 95% were seen once. The sample comprised naive CD4+ T cells from PBMCs. The source of these receptors is a young man in good health. Some clones in this sample may be carry-over from other donors' samples. The CDR3 runs from the conserved cysteine through the conserved F or W. D genes are given only for firm matches. Clone size is shown for a subset of rows, as once, few, many or a class of expanded clone.

TRBV27	TRBJ2-5	-	-	CASMRCWVSETQYF	TGTGCCAGCATGAGATGTTGGGTATCGGAGACCCAGTACTTC
TRBV7-3	TRBJ2-1	-	-	CASSVGGSSYNEQFF	TGTGCCAGCAGCGTAGGGGGTAGCTCCTACAATGAGCAGTTCTTC
TRBV30	TRBJ2-7	-	-	CAWSTASYEQYF	TGTGCCTGGAGCACAGCTTCCTACGAGCAGTACTTC
TRBV28	TRBJ1-1	-	TRBD1	CASSLQGAYTEAFF	TGTGCCAGCAGTTTGCAGGGGGCTTACACTGAAGCTTTCTTT
TRBV6-5	TRBJ1-5	-	TRBD1	CASSRFRQGNQPQHF	TGTGCCAGCAGTCGTTTTCGACAGGGGAATCAGCCCCAGCATTTT
TRBV15	TRBJ1-1	-	TRBD1	CATSPRTGAPLYAEAFF	TGTGCCACCAGCCCTCGGACAGGGGCGCCTTTATACGCTGAAGCTTTCTTT
TRBV9	TRBJ2-3	-	-	CASSVFTDTQYF	TGTGCCAGCAGCGTATTTACAGATACGCAGTATTTT
TRBV5-4	TRBJ2-7	-	-	CASSEPGHLGREQYF	TGTGCCAGCAGCGAACCGGGACACCTCGGTCGGGAGCAGTACTTC
TRBV5-1	TRBJ2-5	-	TRBD2	CASSLGVTSPNSRETQYF	TGCGCCAGCAGCTTGGGTGTGACTAGCCCCAATTCGAGGGAGACCCAGTACTTC
TRBV27	TRBJ1-4	-	-	CASSLSYIHSQYNEKLFF	TGTGCCAGCAGTTTATCCTACATTCATTCCCAATATAATGAAAAACTGTTTTTT
TRBV18	TRBJ2-7	-	TRBD2	CASSLGVAGAYEQYF	TGTGCCAGCTCATTGGGCGTAGCGGGAGCCTACGAGCAGTACTTC
TRBV5-1	TRBJ2-2	-	TRBD1	CASSYGTGGITGELFF	TGCGCCAGCAGCTATGGGACAGGGGGCATCACCGGGGAGCTGTTTTTT
TRBV7-2	TRBJ2-5	-	TRBD2	CASSLSSGRLQETQYF	TGTGCCAGCAGCCTCTCCAGCGGGAGGCTACAAGAGACCCAGTACTTC
TRBV7-2	TRBJ2-7	-	-	CASSTGLAHSYEQYF	TGTGCCAGCAGCACCGGGCTTGCACACTCCTACGAGCAGTACTTC
TRBV10-2	TRBJ2-5	-	-	CASSEWREETQYF	TGCGCCAGCAGTGAGTGGAGGGAGGAGACTCAGTACTTC
TRBV28	TRBJ1-1	few	TRBD1	CASRRQGLNTEAFF	TGTGCCAGCAGGAGACAGGGGTTGAACACTGAAGCTTTCTTT
TRBV5-1	TRBJ2-5	-	TRBD2	CASSLDGTSGTQYF	TGCGCCAGCAGCCTGGATGGGACTAGCGGGACCCAGTACTTC
TRBV28	TRBJ2-3	-	-	CATRASTDTQYF	TGTGCCACCCGGGCTAGCACAGATACGCAGTATTTT
TRBV27	TRBJ2-1	-	TRBD2	CASSAKLAGGMRQFF	TGTGCCAGCAGTGCTAAACTAGCGGGAGGGATGCGGCAGTTCTTC
TRBV11-1	TRBJ2-2	-	-	CASSLVLGGPNTGELFF	TGTGCCAGCAGCTTAGTCCTGGGGGGCCCGAACACCGGGGAGCTGTTTTTT
TRBV5-3	TRBJ1-5	-	-	CARHRTGGPSNQPQHF	TGTGCCAGACATCGCACAGGAGGTCCAAGCAATCAGCCCCAGCATTTT
TRBV18	TRBJ2-6	-	-	CASSPYRGANVLTF	TGTGCCAGCTCACCGTATCGGGGGGCCAACGTCCTGACTTTC
TRBV7-2	TRBJ1-5	-	-	CASSLVFSNQPQHF	TGTGCCAGCAGCTTGGTTTTTAGCAATCAGCCCCAGCATTTT
TRBV19	TRBJ2-5	-	-	CASSMGRLGETQYF	TGTGCCAGTAGTATGGGTAGGCTCGGGGAGACCCAGTACTTC
TRBV2	TRBJ2-1	-	-	CASSDNSGRTDEQFF	TGTGCCAGCAGTGACAATTCGGGGAGAACCGATGAGCAGTTCTTC
TRBV19	TRBJ1-5	-	TRBD1	CASSVTGGNQPQHF	TGTGCCAGTAGTGTCACAGGGGGTAATCAGCCCCAGCATTTT
TRBV29-1	TRBJ2-3	-	-	CSAEGYLDTQYF	TGCAGCGCCGAAGGTTACCTGGATACGCAGTATTTT
TRBV12-5	TRBJ1-3	-	-	CASGLVGGNTIYF	TGTGCTAGTGGTTTGGTAGGAGGAAACACCATATATTTT
TRBV18	TRBJ1-5	-	TRBD1	CASSPTTGTGGGQPQHF	TGTGCCAGCTCACCGACGACCGGGACAGGGGGTGGTCAGCCCCAGCATTTT
TRBV10-3	TRBJ1-5	-	-	CAISDRGGQPQHF	TGTGCCATCAGTGACAGGGGTGGTCAGCCCCAGCATTTT
TRBV19	TRBJ2-5	-	TRBD2	CASSIVTGGPAETQYF	TGTGCCAGTAGTATAGTAACGGGAGGGCCGGCAGAGACCCAGTACTTC
TRBV5-1	TRBJ1-5	-	TRBD1	CASSLVGTGGGQPQHF	TGCGCCAGCAGCTTGGTCGGGACAGGGGGCGGTCAGCCCCAGCATTTT
TRBV5-1	TRBJ2-6	-	-	CASSETGSSGANVLTF	TGCGCCAGCAGCGAAACCGGAAGCTCTGGGGCCAACGTCCTGACTTTC
TRBV7-2	TRBJ2-1	once	-	CASSYRGPRDEQFF	TGTGCCAGCAGCTACCGGGGACCCCGGGATGAGCAGTTCTTC
TRBV6-5	TRBJ2-4	-	-	CASSYRTDNIQYF	TGTGCCAGCAGTTACAGGACTGACAACATTCAGTACTTC
TRBV9	TRBJ2-2	-	TRBD2	CASSLAESTGELFF	TGTGCCAGCAGTCTAGCGGAGTCCACCGGGGAGCTGTTTTTT
TRBV5-1	TRBJ1-3	-	-	CASSLSLQRSGNTIYF	TGCGCCAGCAGCTTGTCTTTACAGCGCTCTGGAAACACCATATATTTT